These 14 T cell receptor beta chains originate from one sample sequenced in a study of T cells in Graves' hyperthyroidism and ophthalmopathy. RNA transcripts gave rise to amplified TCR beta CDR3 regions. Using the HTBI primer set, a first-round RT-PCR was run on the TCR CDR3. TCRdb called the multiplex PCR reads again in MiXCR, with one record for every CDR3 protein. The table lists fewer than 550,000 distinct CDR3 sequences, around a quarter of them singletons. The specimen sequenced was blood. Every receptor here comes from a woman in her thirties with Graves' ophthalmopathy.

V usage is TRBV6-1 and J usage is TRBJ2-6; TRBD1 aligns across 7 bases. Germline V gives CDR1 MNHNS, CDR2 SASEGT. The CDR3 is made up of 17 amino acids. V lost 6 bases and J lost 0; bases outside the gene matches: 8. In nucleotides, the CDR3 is TGTGCCAGCAGGTCGGGACAGCTAAACTCTGGGGCCAACGTCCTGACTTTC. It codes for CASRSGQLNSGANVLTF.

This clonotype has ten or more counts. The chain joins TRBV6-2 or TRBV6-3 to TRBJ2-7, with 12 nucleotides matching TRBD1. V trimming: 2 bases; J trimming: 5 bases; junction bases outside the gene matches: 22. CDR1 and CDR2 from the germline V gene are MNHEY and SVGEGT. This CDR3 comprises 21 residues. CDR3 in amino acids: CASSYPNTMGQGADDSHEQYF. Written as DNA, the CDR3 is TGTGCCAGCAGTTACCCAAATACGATGGGACAGGGGGCGGATGATAGCCACGAGCAGTACTTC.

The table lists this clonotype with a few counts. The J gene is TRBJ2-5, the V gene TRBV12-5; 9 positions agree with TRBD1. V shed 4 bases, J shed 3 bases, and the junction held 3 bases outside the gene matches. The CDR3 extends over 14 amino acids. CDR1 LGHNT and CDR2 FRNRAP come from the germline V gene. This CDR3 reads CASGWGQGKETQYF. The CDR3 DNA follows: TGTGCTAGTGGTTGGGGACAGGGAAAAGAGACCCAGTACTTC.

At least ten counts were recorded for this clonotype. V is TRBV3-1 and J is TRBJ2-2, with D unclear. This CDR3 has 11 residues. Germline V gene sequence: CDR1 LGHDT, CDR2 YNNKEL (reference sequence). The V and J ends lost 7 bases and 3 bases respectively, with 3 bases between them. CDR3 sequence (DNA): TGTGCCAGCACCCACACCGGGGAGCTGTTTTTT. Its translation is CASTHTGELFF.

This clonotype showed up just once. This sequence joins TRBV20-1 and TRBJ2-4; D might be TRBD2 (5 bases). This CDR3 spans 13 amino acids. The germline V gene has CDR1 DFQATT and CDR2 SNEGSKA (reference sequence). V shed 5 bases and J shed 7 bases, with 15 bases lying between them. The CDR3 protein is CSAAPSPGNIQYF. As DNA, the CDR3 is TGCAGTGCTGCCCCTAGCCCGGGCAACATTCAGTACTTC.

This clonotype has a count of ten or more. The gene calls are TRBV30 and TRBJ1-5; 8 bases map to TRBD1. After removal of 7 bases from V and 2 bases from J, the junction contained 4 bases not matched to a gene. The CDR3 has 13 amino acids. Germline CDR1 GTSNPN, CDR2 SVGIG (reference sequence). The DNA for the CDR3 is TGTGCCTTGCAGGGGGCGGGCAATCAGCCCCAGCATTTT. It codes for CALQGAGNQPQHF.

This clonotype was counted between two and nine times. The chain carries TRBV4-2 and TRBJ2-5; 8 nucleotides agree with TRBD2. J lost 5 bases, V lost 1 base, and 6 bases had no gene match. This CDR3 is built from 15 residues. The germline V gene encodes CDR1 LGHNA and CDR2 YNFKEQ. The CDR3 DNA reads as TGTGCCAGCAGCCAAGCGGGGGGGTTCGGGGAGACCCAGTACTTC. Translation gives CASSQAGGFGETQYF.

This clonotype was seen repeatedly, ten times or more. CDR3 coding DNA: TGCAGTGCTTCACCCAGACAGGGTTTCGGCACTGAAGCTTTCTTT. Protein sequence: CSASPRQGFGTEAFF. The rearrangement links TRBV20-1 to TRBJ1-1; 7 positions agree with TRBD1. The V gene's germline CDR1 is DFQATT and CDR2 SNEGSKA (reference sequence). The CDR3 is 15 amino acids. J gave up 4 bases and V 5 bases, and 13 bases lay outside the gene matches.

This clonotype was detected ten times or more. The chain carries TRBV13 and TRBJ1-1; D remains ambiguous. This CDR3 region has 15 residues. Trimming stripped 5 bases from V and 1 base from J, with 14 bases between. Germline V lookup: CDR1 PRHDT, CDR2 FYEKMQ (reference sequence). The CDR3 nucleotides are TGTGCCAGCAGCCCATCCTTCGACCGGAACACTGAAGCTTTCTTT. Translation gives CASSPSFDRNTEAFF.

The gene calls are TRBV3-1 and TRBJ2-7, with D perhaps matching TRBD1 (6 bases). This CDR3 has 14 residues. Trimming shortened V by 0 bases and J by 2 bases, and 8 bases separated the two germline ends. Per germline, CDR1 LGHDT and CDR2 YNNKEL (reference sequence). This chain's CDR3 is CASSQDDRTYEQYF. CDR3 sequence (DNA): TGTGCCAGCAGCCAAGATGACAGGACCTACGAGCAGTACTTC.

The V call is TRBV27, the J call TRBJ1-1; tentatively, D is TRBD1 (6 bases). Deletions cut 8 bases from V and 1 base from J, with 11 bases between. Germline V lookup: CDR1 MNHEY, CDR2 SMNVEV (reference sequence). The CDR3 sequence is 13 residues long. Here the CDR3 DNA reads TGTGCCAGCGTGGGGGCAGCGAACACTGAAGCTTTCTTT. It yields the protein CASVGAANTEAFF.

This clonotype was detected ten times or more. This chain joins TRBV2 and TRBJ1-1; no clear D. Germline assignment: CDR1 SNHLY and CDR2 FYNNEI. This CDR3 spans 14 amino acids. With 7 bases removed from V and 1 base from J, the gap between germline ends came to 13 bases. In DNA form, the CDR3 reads TGTGCCAGCACATACGGAGCAGAGAACACTGAAGCTTTCTTT. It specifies CASTYGAENTEAFF.

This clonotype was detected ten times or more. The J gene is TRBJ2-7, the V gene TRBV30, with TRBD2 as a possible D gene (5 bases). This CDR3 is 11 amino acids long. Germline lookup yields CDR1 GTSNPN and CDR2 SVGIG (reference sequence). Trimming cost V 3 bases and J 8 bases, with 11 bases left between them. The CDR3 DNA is TGTGCCTGGAGCCACCGGGAACAGCAGTACTTC. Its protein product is CAWSHREQQYF.

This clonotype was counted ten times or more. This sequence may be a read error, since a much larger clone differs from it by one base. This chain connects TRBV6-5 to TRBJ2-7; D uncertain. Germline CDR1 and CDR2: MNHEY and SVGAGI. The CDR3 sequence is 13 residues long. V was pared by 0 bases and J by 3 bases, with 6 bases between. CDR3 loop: CASSYSRDYEQYF. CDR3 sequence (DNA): TGTGCCAGCAGTTACTCGAGAGACTACGAGCAGTACTTC.